This section outlines one T cell receptor (beta chain) sequence together with its context. The antigen is not known. 5'RACE template switching added a universal primer site and UMIs to TCR cDNA. TCRdb ran MiXCR on the 5' RACE reads and lists one entry per CDR3 protein. The sample has roughly 340,000 distinct CDR3 sequences, roughly 8.7% seen once. This sample was included in a study of T cells after yellow fever vaccination. Overall study findings and caveats: The booster response re-showed most primary clones: around 96% CD4, around 90% CD8. Clonotype sharing between CD4 and CD8 compartments was small.

The CDR3 spans 17 residues. CDR1 is DFQATT, CDR2 SNEGSKA, per germline (reference sequence). V lost 3 bases to trimming and J lost 0 bases; unmatched junction nucleotides: 10. The sequence derives from a man aged 18 to 35 who received the YFV17D yellow fever vaccine. Specimen: PBMCs, collected on the day of the first yellow fever vaccination. The chain recombines TRBV20-1 with TRBJ2-4; TRBD2 matches at 8 bases. The CDR3: CSASRGGSSLAKNIQYF. In DNA form, the CDR3 reads TGCAGTGCTAGTCGCGGGGGGTCGAGTCTAGCCAAAAACATTCAGTACTTC.